This record looks at one TCR beta chain sequence and its context. This may be a read error, as it is one base from a much larger clone. The germline CDR1 and CDR2 sequences are KGHSH and LQKENI. The CDR3 spans 13 residues. V was shortened by 2 bases and J by 8 bases, with 12 bases between the two germline ends. These data belong to a study of T cells in Graves' hyperthyroidism and ophthalmopathy. Amplification yielded TCR beta CDR3 regions, with RNA transcripts as the source. The HTBI set primed first-round TCR CDR3 RT-PCR. TCRdb re-called the multiplex PCR reads through MiXCR, storing one row per CDR3 protein. The data hold around 340,000 distinct CDR3 sequences, with over 15% observed a single time.

The chain combines TRBV18 with TRBJ1-2; D is ambiguous. Sequences were obtained from blood. This clonotype was obtained from a woman between 45 and 60 years old with Graves' hyperthyroidism. The CDR3 sequence: CASSPSDSEGYTF. CDR3 nucleotides: TGTGCCAGCTCACCAAGCGACTCTGAGGGCTACACCTTC. The complete variable domain, with remaining parts taken from reference TRBV18 and TRBJ1-2, reads NAGVMQNPRHLVRRRGQEARLRCSPMKGHSHVYWYRQLPEEGLKFMVYLQKENIIDESGMPKERFSAEFPKEGPSILRIQQVVRGDSAAYFCASSPSDSEGYTFGSGTRLTVV.